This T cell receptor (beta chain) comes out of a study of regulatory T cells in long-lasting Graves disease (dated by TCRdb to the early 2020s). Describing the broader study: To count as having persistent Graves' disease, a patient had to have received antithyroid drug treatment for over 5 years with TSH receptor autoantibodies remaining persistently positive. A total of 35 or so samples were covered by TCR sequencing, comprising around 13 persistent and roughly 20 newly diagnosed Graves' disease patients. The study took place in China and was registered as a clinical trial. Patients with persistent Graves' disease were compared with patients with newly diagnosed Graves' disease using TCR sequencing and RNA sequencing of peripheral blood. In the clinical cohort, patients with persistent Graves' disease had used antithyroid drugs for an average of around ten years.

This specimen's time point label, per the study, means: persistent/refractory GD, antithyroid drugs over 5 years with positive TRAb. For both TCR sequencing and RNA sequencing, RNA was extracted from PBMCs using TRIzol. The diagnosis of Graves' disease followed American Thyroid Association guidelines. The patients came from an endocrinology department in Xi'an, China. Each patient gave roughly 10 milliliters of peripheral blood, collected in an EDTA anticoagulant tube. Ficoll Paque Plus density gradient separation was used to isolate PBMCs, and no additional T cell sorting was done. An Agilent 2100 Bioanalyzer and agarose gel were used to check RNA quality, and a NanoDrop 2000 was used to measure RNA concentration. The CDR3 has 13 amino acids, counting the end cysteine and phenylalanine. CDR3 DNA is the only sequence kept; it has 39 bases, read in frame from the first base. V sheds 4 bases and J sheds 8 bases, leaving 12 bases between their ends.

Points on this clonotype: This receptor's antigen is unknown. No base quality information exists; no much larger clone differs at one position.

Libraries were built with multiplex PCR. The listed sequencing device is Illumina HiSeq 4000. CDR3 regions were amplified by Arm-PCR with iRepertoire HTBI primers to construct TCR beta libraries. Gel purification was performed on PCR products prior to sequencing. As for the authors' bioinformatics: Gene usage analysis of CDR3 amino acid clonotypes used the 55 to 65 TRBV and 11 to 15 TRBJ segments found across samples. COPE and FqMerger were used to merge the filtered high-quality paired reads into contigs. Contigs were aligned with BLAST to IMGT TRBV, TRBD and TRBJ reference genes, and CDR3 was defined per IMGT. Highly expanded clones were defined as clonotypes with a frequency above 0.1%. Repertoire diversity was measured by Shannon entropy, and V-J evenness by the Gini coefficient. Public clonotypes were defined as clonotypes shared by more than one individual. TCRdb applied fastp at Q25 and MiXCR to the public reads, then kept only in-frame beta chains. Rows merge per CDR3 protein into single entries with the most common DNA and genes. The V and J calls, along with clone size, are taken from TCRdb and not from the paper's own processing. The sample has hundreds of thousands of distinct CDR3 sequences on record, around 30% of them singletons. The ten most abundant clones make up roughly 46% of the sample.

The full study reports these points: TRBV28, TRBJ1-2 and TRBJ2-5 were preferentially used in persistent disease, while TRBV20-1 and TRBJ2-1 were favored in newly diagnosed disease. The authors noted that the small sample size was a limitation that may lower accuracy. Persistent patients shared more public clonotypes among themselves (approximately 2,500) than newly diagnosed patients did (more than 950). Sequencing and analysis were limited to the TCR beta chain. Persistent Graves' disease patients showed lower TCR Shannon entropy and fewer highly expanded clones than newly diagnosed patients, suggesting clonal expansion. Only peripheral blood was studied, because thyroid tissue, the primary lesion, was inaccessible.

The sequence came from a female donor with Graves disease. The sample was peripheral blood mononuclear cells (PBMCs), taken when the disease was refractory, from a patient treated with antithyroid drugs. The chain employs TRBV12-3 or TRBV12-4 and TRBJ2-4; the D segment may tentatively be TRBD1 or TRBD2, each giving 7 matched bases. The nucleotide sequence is TGTGCCAGCAGTTCTGCAGGGGGGGACATTCAGTACTTC. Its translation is CASSSAGGDIQYF.